This TCR beta chain was found in a study of identical twins. Study-wide findings and caveats: Out-of-frame beta chain sequences displayed weaker excess sharing between twins.

V was pared by 5 bases and J by 0 bases, with 13 bases between. Germline CDR1 SGHTA, CDR2 FQGNSA. The CDR3 runs to 16 residues. In its sample, this clonotype was seen a few times. Its cognate antigen is unknown. TCRdb re-called the 5' RACE reads through MiXCR, storing one row per CDR3 protein. Of nearly 650,000 distinct CDR3 sequences listed, just over 7% are singletons. The same sample was also studied in work on yellow fever vaccine responses in identical twins.

This TCR was sampled from a woman aged 18-30 years in good health. The sequencing input was PBMCs. The V call is TRBV7-2, the J call TRBJ2-2, with a tentative D call TRBD2 (6 bases). The CDR3 sequence: CASSAPGLANTGELFF. In DNA, the CDR3 is TGTGCCAGCAGCGCCCCGGGACTGGCGAACACCGGGGAGCTGTTTTTT.